These 31 T cell receptor beta chains share one sample of origin, sequenced in a study of T cells in Graves' hyperthyroidism and ophthalmopathy. Amplification of TCR beta CDR3 regions used RNA as the template. HTBI primers drove first-round RT-PCR of the TCR CDR3. From the multiplex PCR reads, TCRdb called clonotypes with MiXCR, one entry per CDR3 protein. The sample carries fewer than 350,000 distinct CDR3 sequences, 15% to 20% recorded once. Sequencing input: blood. The receptors were gathered from a middle-aged woman with Graves' ophthalmopathy.

The table lists this clonotype with a few counts. Possible read error: a much larger clone is one base away. The chain couples TRBV27 to TRBJ2-5, with a possible D match to TRBD2 (6 bases). Per the germline V gene, CDR1 is MNHEY and CDR2 is SMNVEV (reference sequence). The CDR3 runs 12 residues. The chain's CDR3 is CASSFQRGTLYF. The CDR3 DNA is TGTGCCAGCAGTTTCCAACGCGGGACCCTGTACTTC.

Ten or more counts support this clonotype. This chain uses TRBV7-9 with TRBJ1-3, with a weak D call TRBD1 (6 bases). The CDR3 runs to 16 residues. V lost 7 bases and J lost 0, with 16 bases in between. Germline V gene lookup returns CDR1 SEHNR and CDR2 FQNEAQ (reference sequence). CDR3 coding DNA: TGTGCCAGCACGCCGACAGGCAGCCCCTCTGGAAACACCATATATTTT. Translation: CASTPTGSPSGNTIYF.

V usage is TRBV12-3 or TRBV12-4 and J usage is TRBJ2-5, with TRBD1 as a possible D gene (5 bases). Trimming took off 5 bases at V and 2 bases at J, with 15 bases between the two ends. There are 15 residues in the CDR3. The CDR3 nucleotides are TGTGCCAGCAGTCCCCTCGACAGCGTTCAAGAGACCCAGTACTTC. This sequence encodes CASSPLDSVQETQYF.

This clonotype showed up just a few times. The V gene is TRBV6-4, the J gene TRBJ2-2, with 13 bases lining up with TRBD2. V was clipped by 6 bases and J by 3 bases; unmatched bases: 16. The CDR3 loop spans 20 amino acids. Germline V lookup: CDR1 MRHNA, CDR2 SNTAGT. CDR3 region: CASRPLLLLAGGSDTGELFF. The DNA for the CDR3 is TGTGCCAGCAGACCGCTCCTCCTACTAGCGGGAGGGTCGGACACCGGGGAGCTGTTTTTT.

This clonotype was seen many times. V is TRBV28 and J is TRBJ1-5; 9 bases match TRBD1. J gave up 3 bases and V 5 bases, and 23 bases lay outside the gene matches. The germline gives CDR1 MDHEN, CDR2 SYDVKM. This CDR3 region has 21 residues. CDR3 DNA: TGTGCCAGCAGTAGTGACCATCCTCCGCAAACAGGGGGCCTGGACAATCAGCCCCAGCATTTT. As protein: CASSSDHPPQTGGLDNQPQHF. The variable domain in full, completed from reference TRBV28 and TRBJ1-5, reads DVKVTQSSRYLVKRTGEKVFLECVQDMDHENMFWYRQDPGLGLRLIYFSYDVKMKEKGDIPEGYSVSREKKERFSLILESASTNQTSMYLCASSSDHPPQTGGLDNQPQHFGDGTRLSIL.

The genes are TRBV28 and TRBJ2-5; no clear D. The V gene lost 3 bases and the J gene lost 2 bases, with 7 bases spanning the gap. The CDR3 has 13 residues. Germline V gives CDR1 MDHEN, CDR2 SYDVKM. CDR3 amino acids: CASSFAQQETQYF. CDR3 DNA sequence: TGTGCCAGCAGTTTCGCTCAGCAAGAGACCCAGTACTTC.

This clonotype was counted ten times or more. This rearrangement joins TRBV19 to TRBJ1-5, with D unresolved. Germline assignment: CDR1 LNHDA and CDR2 SQIVND (reference sequence). Trimming took off 5 bases at V and 7 bases at J, with 15 bases between the two ends. This CDR3 is built from 14 residues. The CDR3 DNA is TGTGCCAGTAGTTTGGTCGGAGTGGGGCAGCCCCAGCATTTT. Translation: CASSLVGVGQPQHF. Together with reference TRBV19 and TRBJ1-5, the CDR3 gives the full variable domain: DGGITQSPKYLFRKEGQNVTLSCEQNLNHDAMYWYRQDPGQGLRLIYYSQIVNDFQKGDIAEGYSVSREKKESFPLTVTSAQKNPTAFYLCASSLVGVGQPQHFGDGTRLSIL.

This clonotype was detected many times. The rearrangement joins TRBV11-2 to TRBJ2-2; 9 bases match TRBD2. The V segment lost 3 bases and the J segment 6 bases; nucleotides outside the gene matches: 11. Germline V CDR1 and CDR2: SGHAT, FQNNGV. This CDR3 is 17 amino acids long. The chain's CDR3 is CASSFRGKGLASGELFF. Written as DNA, the CDR3 is TGTGCCAGCAGCTTTCGTGGCAAGGGACTAGCATCCGGGGAGCTGTTTTTT.

The table lists this clonotype with many counts. This chain uses TRBV6-9 with TRBJ2-3, with D possibly TRBD2 on 5 matching bases. Germline CDR1 MNHGY, CDR2 SVAAGI. The CDR3 spans 14 residues. The V and J ends lost 2 bases and 4 bases respectively, with 10 bases between them. CDR3 in amino acids: CASSYLRRADTQYF. The DNA of the CDR3 is TGTGCCAGCAGTTATCTCAGGCGGGCAGATACGCAGTATTTT.

At least ten counts were recorded for this clonotype. This rearrangement joins TRBV29-1 to TRBJ2-5; TRBD2 aligns across 15 bases. CDR1 and CDR2 (germline): SQVTM, ANQGSEA. CDR3 size: 17 residues. The ends lost 5 bases at V and 0 bases at J; junction bases unmatched: 7. Written as DNA, the CDR3 is TGCAGCGTTCTCTGGACTAGCGGGAGGGAGTACCAAGAGACCCAGTACTTC. Protein product: CSVLWTSGREYQETQYF.

The table lists this clonotype with a few counts. V and J are TRBV6-1 and TRBJ1-2; 7 bases are shared with TRBD1. The V gene's germline CDR1 is MNHNS and CDR2 SASEGT. The CDR3 has 13 residues. Trimming removed 6 bases from V and 2 bases from J; junction bases left unmatched: 3. In DNA form, the CDR3 reads TGTGCCAGCAGGCAGGACAGGAACTATGGCTACACCTTC. Its translation is CASRQDRNYGYTF.

The sample holds a few counts of this clonotype. V gene TRBV6-2 or TRBV6-3 combines with J gene TRBJ1-1; D remains unclear. The CDR3 contains 14 residues. The germline gives CDR1 MNHEY, CDR2 SVGEGT. The V gene lost 2 bases and the J gene lost 1 base, with 8 bases spanning the gap. The CDR3: CASSYGYKNTEAFF. Written as DNA, the CDR3 is TGTGCCAGCAGTTACGGCTACAAGAACACTGAAGCTTTCTTT.

This clonotype was found a few times. This chain joins TRBV6-1 and TRBJ1-1; D is ambiguous. V gave up 3 bases and J gave up 11 bases, with 10 bases separating them. This CDR3 contains 11 residues. Looked up from germline, CDR1 is MNHNS and CDR2 is SASEGT. The CDR3 region has the DNA TGTGCCAGCAGTGAGGATTCGTCTGCTTTCTTT. The encoded protein is CASSEDSSAFF.

This clonotype was observed many times. V is TRBV10-3 and J is TRBJ2-7; D is undetermined. CDR3 length equals 13 residues. V gave up 6 bases and J gave up 4 bases, with 13 bases separating them. Germline CDR1 and CDR2: ENHRY and SYGVKD. The CDR3 protein is CAISGVRVYEQYF. In nucleotides, the CDR3 is TGTGCCATCAGCGGAGTCCGGGTATACGAGCAGTACTTC.

In this sample, this clonotype turned up many times. The V and J genes are TRBV7-2 and TRBJ1-1, with 7 bases that match TRBD1. The CDR3 loop spans 14 amino acids. With V trimmed by 2 bases and J by 5 bases, 5 bases remained unmatched. Germline V gene data show CDR1 as SGHTA and CDR2 as FQGNSA. This CDR3 reads CASSLQGGRTEAFF. CDR3 nucleotides: TGTGCCAGCAGCTTACAGGGGGGGAGGACTGAAGCTTTCTTT.

This clonotype has at least ten counts. A clone one base away is much larger, so this may be a read error. This CDR3 fails to terminate in the conserved phenylalanine or tryptophan, so it likely reflects a read error. The rearrangement links TRBV12-3 or TRBV12-4 to TRBJ1-1; D call uncertain. The CDR3 consists of 14 residues. Trimming removed 5 bases from V and 1 base from J, with 11 bases in between. CDR3 in amino acids: CASSTRLSNTEAFL. CDR3 nucleotide sequence: TGTGCCAGCAGTACCAGACTGTCGAACACTGAAGCTTTCCTT.

This clonotype is deemed medium-sized. This chain joins TRBV28 and TRBJ2-7; 8 bases map to TRBD1. Germline CDR1 reads MDHEN; CDR2 reads SYDVKM. V was clipped by 5 bases and J by 0 bases; unmatched bases: 3. The CDR3 runs 14 residues. As DNA, the CDR3 is TGTGCCAGCAGTATACAGGGGGTCTCCTACGAGCAGTACTTC. Translated, it gives CASSIQGVSYEQYF. Filled out from reference TRBV28 and TRBJ2-7, the complete variable domain reads DVKVTQSSRYLVKRTGEKVFLECVQDMDHENMFWYRQDPGLGLRLIYFSYDVKMKEKGDIPEGYSVSREKKERFSLILESASTNQTSMYLCASSIQGVSYEQYFGPGTRLTVT.

This clonotype was counted a single time. J is TRBJ1-2 and V is TRBV6-2 or TRBV6-3, with TRBD1 as a possible D gene (6 bases). The CDR3 is 14 amino acids. The V gene lost 2 bases and the J gene lost 2 bases, with 9 bases spanning the gap. Germline V lookup: CDR1 MNHEY, CDR2 SVGEGT. CDR3 sequence: CASSYVDRNYGYTF. The CDR3 DNA is TGTGCCAGCAGTTACGTGGACAGAAACTATGGCTACACCTTC.

This clonotype was picked up many times. This may arise from a read error, as a much more abundant clone is one base away. The rearrangement uses TRBV6-1 and TRBJ1-1; a weak D match, TRBD1 (5 bases). Trimming took off 6 bases at V and 6 bases at J, with 20 bases between the two ends. This CDR3 contains 15 residues. The germline V gene encodes CDR1 MNHNS and CDR2 SASEGT. The CDR3 sequence is CASSAPGSRDAEAFF. CDR3 in DNA: TGTGCCAGCAGCGCCCCTGGGTCAAGGGACGCTGAAGCTTTCTTT.

V gene TRBV27 combines with J gene TRBJ1-6; D is possibly TRBD1 (5 bases). This CDR3 has 17 amino acids. Germline V CDR1 and CDR2: MNHEY, SMNVEV (reference sequence). Trimming pared 4 bases from V and 4 bases from J, leaving 17 bases between. CDR3 nucleotides: TGTGCCAGCAGTTCAGCGGGCAGGGTGGAATATAATTCACCCCTCCACTTT. Translated, it gives CASSSAGRVEYNSPLHF.

This clonotype was observed many times. The chain uses TRBV9 and TRBJ1-5, with 8 bases that match TRBD1. This CDR3 is 14 amino acids long. From germline, CDR1 is SGDLS and CDR2 YYNGEE. The V and J ends lost 4 bases and 4 bases, in that order; junction bases with no gene match: 4. As DNA, the CDR3 is TGTGCCAGCAGCATCACAGGGGGGAATCAGCCCCAGCATTTT. Its translation is CASSITGGNQPQHF.

This clonotype was recorded at least ten times. This sequence joins TRBV27 and TRBJ2-2; D is uncertain. The CDR3 sequence is 12 residues long. Germline V gene sequence: CDR1 MNHEY, CDR2 SMNVEV (reference sequence). The V end lost 3 bases, the J end lost 7 bases, and 6 bases lay between the germline ends. CDR3 residues: CASSFLNGELFF. CDR3 sequence (DNA): TGTGCCAGCAGTTTTTTGAACGGGGAGCTGTTTTTT.

This clonotype was observed at least ten times. The chain is built from TRBV12-3 or TRBV12-4 and TRBJ2-2; D unclear. Trimming removed 5 bases at V and 8 bases at J, with 9 bases between. The CDR3 loop spans 12 amino acids. The CDR3 sequence is CASSRSAGELFF. CDR3 coding DNA: TGTGCCAGCAGTCGCAGTGCTGGGGAGCTGTTTTTT.

This clonotype came up many times. V is TRBV6-4 and J is TRBJ2-1; D is unclear. V dropped 3 bases and J dropped 4 bases, with 7 bases sitting between them. Germline V gene lookup returns CDR1 MRHNA and CDR2 SNTAGT. The CDR3 sequence is 13 residues long. The CDR3 protein is CASSEQEYNEQFF. DNA for the CDR3: TGTGCCAGCAGTGAGCAGGAGTACAATGAGCAGTTCTTC.

This clonotype was seen repeatedly, ten times or more. The CDR3, as DNA: TGTGCCAGCAGCTCTCGGGGGGGACTAGTTAGAGGCAATGAGCAGTTCTTC. Residues: CASSSRGGLVRGNEQFF. V is TRBV7-2 and J is TRBJ2-1; 8 nucleotides match TRBD2. J gave up 6 bases and V 4 bases, and 14 bases lay outside the gene matches. CDR3 length: 17 amino acids. Germline V gene sequence: CDR1 SGHTA, CDR2 FQGNSA.

The chain links TRBV20-1 to TRBJ2-5; weak D call: TRBD1 (5 bases). Germline V gene data show CDR1 as DFQATT and CDR2 as SNEGSKA (reference sequence). There are 13 residues in the CDR3. Trimming cost V 3 bases and J 0 bases, with 8 bases left between them. The CDR3 sequence is CSARQGYQETQYF. The CDR3 DNA reads as TGCAGTGCTAGGCAGGGCTACCAAGAGACCCAGTACTTC.

This clonotype was detected many times. The CDR3 region is CAWSVYGRGNNQPQHF. The CDR3 bases are TGTGCCTGGAGTGTATATGGCAGGGGGAACAATCAGCCCCAGCATTTT. This sequence joins TRBV30 and TRBJ1-5, with 7 nucleotides matching TRBD1. The trim removed 0 bases at V and 3 bases at J, leaving 8 bases unmatched. CDR3 length: 16 residues. CDR1 is GTSNPN and CDR2 is SVGIG in the germline V gene (reference sequence).

This clonotype was found many times. The chain has TRBV10-2 and TRBJ2-7, with unresolved D. Trimming left V 2 bases short and J 1 base short, with 12 bases between. This CDR3 is 15 amino acids long. The germline CDR1 and CDR2 sequences are WSHSY and SAAADI. In DNA form, the CDR3 reads TGCGCCAGCAGTGAGCTAGGGCCAGCTTCCTACGAGCAGTACTTC. As protein: CASSELGPASYEQYF.

The CDR3 sequence: CASSLVLAGGRLETQYF. The CDR3 DNA reads TGTGCCAGCAGTTTAGTACTAGCGGGAGGGCGTCTCGAGACCCAGTACTTC. This sequence joins TRBV12-3 or TRBV12-4 and TRBJ2-5; TRBD2 matches at 13 bases. V lost 1 base to trimming and J lost 5 bases; unmatched junction nucleotides: 7. This CDR3 spans 17 amino acids.

The chain recombines TRBV5-1 with TRBJ2-5; TRBD2 matches 8 bases. Germline values: CDR1 SGHRS, CDR2 YFSETQ. This CDR3 spans 16 amino acids. The J segment lost 0 bases and the V segment lost 0 bases, leaving 4 bases of the junction unmatched. The DNA for the CDR3 is TGCGCCAGCAGCTTGGAGGGTAGCGGGAACCAAGAGACCCAGTACTTC. Translating it yields CASSLEGSGNQETQYF. The whole variable domain, filled in from reference TRBV5-1 and TRBJ2-5, reads KAGVTQTPRYLIKTRGQQVTLSCSPISGHRSVSWYQQTPGQGLQFLFEYFSETQRNKGNFPGRFSGRQFSNSRSEMNVSTLELGDSALYLCASSLEGSGNQETQYFGPGTRLLVL.

This clonotype appeared many times. The chain employs TRBV11-2 and TRBJ2-7; 9 nucleotides match TRBD2. The V segment lost 4 bases and the J segment 3 bases; nucleotides outside the gene matches: 7. There are 15 residues in the CDR3. Germline CDR1 is SGHAT and CDR2 is FQNNGV. CDR3 protein: CASSSRTSASYEQYF. CDR3 in DNA: TGTGCCAGCAGCTCCCGGACTAGCGCTAGCTACGAGCAGTACTTC.